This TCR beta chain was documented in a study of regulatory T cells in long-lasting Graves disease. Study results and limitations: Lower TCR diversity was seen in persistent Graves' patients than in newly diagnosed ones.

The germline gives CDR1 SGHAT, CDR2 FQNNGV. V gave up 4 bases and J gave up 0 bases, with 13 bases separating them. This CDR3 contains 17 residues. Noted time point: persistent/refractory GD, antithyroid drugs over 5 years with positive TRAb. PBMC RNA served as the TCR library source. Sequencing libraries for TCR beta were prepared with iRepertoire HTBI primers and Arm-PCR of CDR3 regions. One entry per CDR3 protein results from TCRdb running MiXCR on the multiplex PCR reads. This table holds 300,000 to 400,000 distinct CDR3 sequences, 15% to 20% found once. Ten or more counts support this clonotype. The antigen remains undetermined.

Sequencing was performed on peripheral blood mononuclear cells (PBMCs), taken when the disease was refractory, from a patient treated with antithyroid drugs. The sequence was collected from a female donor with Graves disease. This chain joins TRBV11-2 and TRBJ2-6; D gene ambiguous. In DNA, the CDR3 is TGTGCCAGCAGCTCTAAGCCCGGTTACTCTGGGGCCAACGTCCTGACTTTC. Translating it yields CASSSKPGYSGANVLTF. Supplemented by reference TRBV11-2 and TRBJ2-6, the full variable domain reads EAGVAQSPRYKIIEKRQSVAFWCNPISGHATLYWYQQILGQGPKLLIQFQNNGVVDDSQLPKDRFSAERLKGVDSTLKIQPAKLEDSAVYLCASSSKPGYSGANVLTFGAGSRLTVL.